Below are 4 T cell receptor beta chains sequenced from a single sample in a study of blood T cell repertoires in COVID-19. TCRdb's copy holds only in-frame clones and misses some; the assay was immunoSEQ multiplex PCR. The sample includes 77,000 or so clones, over 65% seen only once; the top ten take just over 2.5%. The sample taken for sequencing was peripheral blood. The receptors were sampled from a human donor with acute or convalescent COVID-19. The donor label of this sample is uncertain.

This clone appeared a single time. The rearrangement joins TRBV7-2 to TRBJ1-6; 7 nucleotides agree with TRBD1. This CDR3 comprises 15 residues. Per germline, CDR1 SGHTA and CDR2 FQGNSA. V gave up 3 bases and J gave up 7 bases; unmatched junction bases: 6. CDR3 coding DNA: TGTGCCAGCAGCTTCTATGGAGGGGGCAATTCACCCCTCCACTTT. Protein product: CASSFYGGGNSPLHF.

The gene calls are TRBV21-1 and TRBJ1-5. TRBV21-1 is recorded as a pseudogene. The CDR3 is made up of 18 amino acids. CDR3 in amino acids: CASSKVRKFRSRNQPQHF. CDR3 bases: TGTGCCAGCAGCAAAGTGAGAAAGTTTCGATCGAGGAATCAGCCCCAGCATTTT.

The V gene is TRBV24-1, the J gene TRBJ2-5; 7 nucleotides agree with TRBD2. This CDR3 comprises 16 residues. V lost 4 bases, J lost 5 bases, and 12 bases stayed unmatched. Looked up from germline, CDR1 is KGHDR and CDR2 is SFDVKD. CDR3 loop: CATSDPGGIGGETQYF. The DNA of the CDR3 is TGTGCCACCAGTGACCCCGGGGGGATAGGAGGGGAGACCCAGTACTTC.

J is TRBJ1-1 and V is TRBV18; 9 nucleotides align to TRBD1. V trimming: 3 bases; J trimming: 6 bases; junction bases outside the gene matches: 5. Germline CDR1 and CDR2: KGHSH and LQKENI. The CDR3 contains 14 residues. CDR3 in amino acids: CASSPPGQGSEAFF. In DNA, the CDR3 is TGTGCCAGCTCACCTCCGGGACAGGGTTCTGAAGCTTTCTTT. The full variable domain, its missing parts supplied by reference TRBV18 and TRBJ1-1, is NAGVMQNPRHLVRRRGQEARLRCSPMKGHSHVYWYRQLPEEGLKFMVYLQKENIIDESGMPKERFSAEFPKEGPSILRIQQVVRGDSAAYFCASSPPGQGSEAFFGQGTRLTVV.